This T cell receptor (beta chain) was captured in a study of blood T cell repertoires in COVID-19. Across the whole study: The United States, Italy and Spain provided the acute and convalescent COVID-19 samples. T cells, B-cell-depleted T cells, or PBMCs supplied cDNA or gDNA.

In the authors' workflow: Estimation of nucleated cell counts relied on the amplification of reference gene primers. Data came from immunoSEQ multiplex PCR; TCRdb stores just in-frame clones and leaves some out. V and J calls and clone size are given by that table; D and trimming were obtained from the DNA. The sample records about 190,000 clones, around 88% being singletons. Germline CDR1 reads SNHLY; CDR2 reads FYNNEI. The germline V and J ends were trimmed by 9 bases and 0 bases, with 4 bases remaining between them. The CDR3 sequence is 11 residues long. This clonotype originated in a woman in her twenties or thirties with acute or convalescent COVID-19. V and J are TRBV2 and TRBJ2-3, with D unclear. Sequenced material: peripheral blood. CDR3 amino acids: CASSSTDTQYF. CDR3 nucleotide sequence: TGTGCCAGTTCTAGCACAGATACGCAGTATTTT.